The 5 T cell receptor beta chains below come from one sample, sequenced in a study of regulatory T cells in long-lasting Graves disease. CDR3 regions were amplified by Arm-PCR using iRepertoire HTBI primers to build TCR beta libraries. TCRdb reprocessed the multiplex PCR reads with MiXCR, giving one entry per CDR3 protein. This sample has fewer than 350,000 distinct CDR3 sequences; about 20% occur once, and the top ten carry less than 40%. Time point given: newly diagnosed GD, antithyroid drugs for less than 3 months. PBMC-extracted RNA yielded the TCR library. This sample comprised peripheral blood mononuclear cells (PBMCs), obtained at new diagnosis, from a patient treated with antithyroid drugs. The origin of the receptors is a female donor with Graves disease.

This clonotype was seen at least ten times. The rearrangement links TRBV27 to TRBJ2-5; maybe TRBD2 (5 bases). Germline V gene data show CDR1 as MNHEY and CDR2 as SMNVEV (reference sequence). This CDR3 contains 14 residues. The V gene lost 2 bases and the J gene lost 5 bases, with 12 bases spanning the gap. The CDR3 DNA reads TGTGCCAGCAGTTTACAGTCGTCGGGGGAGACCCAGTACTTC. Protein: CASSLQSSGETQYF.

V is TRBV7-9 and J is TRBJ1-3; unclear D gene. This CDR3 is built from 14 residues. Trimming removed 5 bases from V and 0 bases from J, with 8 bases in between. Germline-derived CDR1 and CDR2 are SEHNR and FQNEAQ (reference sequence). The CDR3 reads CASSNSSSGNTIYF. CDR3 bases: TGTGCCAGCAGCAACAGTAGCTCTGGAAACACCATATATTTT.

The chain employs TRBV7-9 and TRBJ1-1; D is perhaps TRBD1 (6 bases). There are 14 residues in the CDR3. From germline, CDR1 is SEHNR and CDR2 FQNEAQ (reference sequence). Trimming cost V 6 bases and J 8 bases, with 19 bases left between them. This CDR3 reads CASSYRVPGEEAFF. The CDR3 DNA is TGTGCCAGCAGTTACAGGGTGCCCGGGGAGGAAGCTTTCTTT.

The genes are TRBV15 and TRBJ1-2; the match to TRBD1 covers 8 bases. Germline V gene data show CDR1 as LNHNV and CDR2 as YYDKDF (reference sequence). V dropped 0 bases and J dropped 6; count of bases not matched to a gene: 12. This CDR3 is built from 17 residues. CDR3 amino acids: CATSRDGPGRGRDGYTF. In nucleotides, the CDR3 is TGTGCCACCAGCAGAGATGGGCCGGGCAGGGGGCGCGATGGCTACACCTTC.

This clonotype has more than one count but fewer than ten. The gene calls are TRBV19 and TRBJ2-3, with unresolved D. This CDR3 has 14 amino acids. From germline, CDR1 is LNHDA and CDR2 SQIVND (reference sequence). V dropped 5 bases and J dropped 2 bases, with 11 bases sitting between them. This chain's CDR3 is CASSPRHPTDTQYF. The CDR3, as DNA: TGTGCCAGTAGTCCCCGACATCCCACAGATACGCAGTATTTT.